This is a list of T cell receptor beta chains from one sample in a study of cytomegalovirus exposure and HLA in healthy donors. The assay was immunoSEQ multiplex PCR, and TCRdb's table has in-frame clones only and misses some. The sample holds hundreds of thousands of clones, almost 80% seen once. The sequencing input was PBMCs. These receptors were collected from a male donor in good health and CMV-seronegative. Both conserved end residues are part of each CDR3. Fields, in order: CDR3 protein, V gene, J gene, D gene. The D gene is left open where the match is weak.

cdr3_aa: CATSVGGGEQYF
v_call: TRBV15
j_call: TRBJ2-7
d_call: .

cdr3_aa: CSSSRLAGGGDTQYF
v_call: TRBV7-9
j_call: TRBJ2-3
d_call: TRBD2

cdr3_aa: CASSPGDFAYGYTF
v_call: TRBV7-9
j_call: TRBJ1-2
d_call: .

cdr3_aa: CASSLIRGTSGSYEQYF
v_call: TRBV5-8
j_call: TRBJ2-7
d_call: TRBD2

cdr3_aa: CASSLPKTSGRVYEQYF
v_call: TRBV11-1
j_call: .
d_call: TRBD2

cdr3_aa: CASSKTRGSNTEAFF
v_call: TRBV6-6
j_call: TRBJ1-1
d_call: .

cdr3_aa: CASSQPPTGRRSEAFF
v_call: TRBV23-1
j_call: TRBJ1-1
d_call: .

cdr3_aa: CASSQAAGALNGEQYF
v_call: TRBV4-1
j_call: TRBJ2-7
d_call: .

cdr3_aa: CASSSGSTDTQYF
v_call: TRBV5-1
j_call: TRBJ2-3
d_call: TRBD2

cdr3_aa: CASKSPGGGELFF
v_call: TRBV12-5
j_call: TRBJ2-2
d_call: .

cdr3_aa: CASRVHGGQNNYGYTF
v_call: TRBV27
j_call: TRBJ1-2
d_call: .

cdr3_aa: CASSPDLPGRVWTEAFF
v_call: TRBV5-4
j_call: TRBJ1-1
d_call: .

cdr3_aa: CASSPRDRESLNYGYTF
v_call: TRBV7-9
j_call: TRBJ1-2
d_call: TRBD1

cdr3_aa: CASSFGHNPISGANVLTF
v_call: TRBV5-1
j_call: TRBJ2-6
d_call: .

cdr3_aa: CASREQAPGGYEQYF
v_call: TRBV19
j_call: TRBJ2-7
d_call: .

cdr3_aa: CASSVGTSGKRYF
v_call: TRBV9
j_call: TRBJ2-7
d_call: TRBD2

cdr3_aa: CASSEFNEQYF
v_call: TRBV6-1
j_call: TRBJ2-7
d_call: .

cdr3_aa: CASSTSGGSNEKLFF
v_call: TRBV7-2
j_call: TRBJ1-4
d_call: .